This T cell receptor beta chain appears in the sequencing data of a study of shared clonotypes between healthy human individuals. Study outcomes and limitations: In several donors, around 5% of naive CD4 clonotypes appeared in common.

Donors, healthy HIV-negative adults, lacked recent acute infections or vaccinations. Assay runs were performed at deep level. Method: immunoSEQ multiplex PCR; TCRdb's copy keeps in-frame clones and lacks some. The table has about a million clones, approximately 77% seen once; the top ten hold about 0.94%. In the case of this clone: Its antigen is not identified.

From germline, CDR1 is SGHNT and CDR2 YYREEE (reference sequence). The ends were cut back, 0 bases at V and 12 bases at J, with 13 bases in the middle. This CDR3 spans 12 amino acids. Sequencing was done on a sample of memory CD4+ T cells from PBMCs. As for subset: CD45RA-negative fraction. The genes are TRBV5-4 and TRBJ2-7, with D unclear. This sequence was found in a man aged 18 to 30 in good health. Some clones in this sample may be carry-over from other donors' samples. DNA of the CDR3: TGTGCCAGCAGCTTGGACTTTGACCGGCGGTACTTC. As protein: CASSLDFDRRYF.